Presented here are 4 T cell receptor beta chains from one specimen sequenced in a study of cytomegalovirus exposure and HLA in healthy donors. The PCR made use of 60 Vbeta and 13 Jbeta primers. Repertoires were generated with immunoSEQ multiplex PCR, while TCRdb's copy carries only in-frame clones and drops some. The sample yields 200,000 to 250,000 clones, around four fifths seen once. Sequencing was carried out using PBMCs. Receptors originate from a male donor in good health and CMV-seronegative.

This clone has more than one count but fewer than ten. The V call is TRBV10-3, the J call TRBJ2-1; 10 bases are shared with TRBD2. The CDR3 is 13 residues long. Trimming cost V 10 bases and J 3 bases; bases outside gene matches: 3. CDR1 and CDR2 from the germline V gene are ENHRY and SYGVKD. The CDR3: CATWTSGYNEQFF. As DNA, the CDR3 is TGTGCCACGTGGACTAGCGGCTACAATGAGCAGTTCTTC.

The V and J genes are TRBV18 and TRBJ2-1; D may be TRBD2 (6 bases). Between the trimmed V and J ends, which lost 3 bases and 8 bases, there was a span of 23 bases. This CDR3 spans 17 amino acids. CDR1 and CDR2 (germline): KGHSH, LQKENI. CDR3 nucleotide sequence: TGTGCCAGCTCACCTCGGGGGTTGGCTCTAGCGCTGGATGAGCAGTTCTTC. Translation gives CASSPRGLALALDEQFF.

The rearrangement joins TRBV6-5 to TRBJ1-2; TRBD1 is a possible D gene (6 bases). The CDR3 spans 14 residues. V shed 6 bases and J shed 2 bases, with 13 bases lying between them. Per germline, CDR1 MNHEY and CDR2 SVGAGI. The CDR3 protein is CASSRGGGNYGYTF. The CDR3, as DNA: TGTGCCAGCAGCCGCGGCGGGGGCAACTATGGCTACACCTTC.

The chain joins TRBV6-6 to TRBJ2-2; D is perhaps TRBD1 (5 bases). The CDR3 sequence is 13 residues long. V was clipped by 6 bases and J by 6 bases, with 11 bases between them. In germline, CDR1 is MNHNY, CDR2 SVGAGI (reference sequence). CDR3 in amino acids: CASRNQGSGELFF. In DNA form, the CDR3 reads TGTGCCAGCAGGAATCAGGGTTCCGGGGAGCTGTTTTTT.